This TCR beta chain was captured in a study of T cell changes during pregnancy in multiple sclerosis. Repertoires were generated with immunoSEQ multiplex PCR, while TCRdb's copy carries only in-frame clones and drops some. The sample lists 70,000 to 80,000 clones, less than 95% occurring once. CDR3 size: 12 residues. Germline CDR1 and CDR2: MNHNY and SVGAGI (reference sequence). V dropped 8 bases and J dropped 4 bases, with 11 bases sitting between them. The receptor was derived from a female donor with multiple sclerosis, enrolled in a pregnancy study. This chain uses TRBV6-6 with TRBJ1-1; TRBD1 is a possible D gene (5 bases). The source was peripheral blood, collected in the third trimester of pregnancy. The CDR3 DNA reads as TGTGCCAGCTGGGGGGTGGGCACTGAAGCTTTCTTT. Encoded protein: CASWGVGTEAFF.